A selection of T cell receptor beta chains follows, all from one sample in a study of T cell clusters in autoimmune cytopenias. TCRdb reprocessed the multiplex PCR reads and reports one entry per CDR3 protein, with no DNA. The sample totals 10,000 to 11,000 distinct CDR3 sequences; its top ten clones hold approximately 31%. These same data were also listed under a study on T cell repertoires in aging, cancer and after chemotherapy.

The sample consisted of peripheral blood. Source of these receptors: a human donor in good health. CDR3s include the opening cysteine and the closing phenylalanine or tryptophan. The order of the fields is clone size, V gene, J gene, CDR3 protein. The size entry is marked missing in some rows and otherwise reads once, few, many or a size class.

-	TRBV6-4	TRBJ1-6	CASSDLGQGVSPLHF
medium-sized	TRBV29-1	TRBJ2-3	CSHRVGDTQYF
-	TRBV30	TRBJ2-2	CAWSPLQGVGELFF
-	TRBV5-5	TRBJ2-2	CASSLGGTTNTGELFF
-	TRBV5-1	TRBJ2-5	CASSLKGFQETQYF
-	TRBV19	TRBJ2-1	CASTDGGQGLYEQFF
-	TRBV18	TRBJ2-1	CASSPGLDRNNEQFF
-	TRBV6-1	TRBJ2-7	CASSGLGAGSSYEQYF
-	TRBV5-4	TRBJ2-3	CASSRGLAGSTDTQYF
-	TRBV12-3/TRBV12-4	TRBJ2-3	CASSSGLAGGLDTQYF
medium-sized	TRBV29-1	TRBJ2-7	CSVEKGGTYEQYF
medium-sized	TRBV29-1	TRBJ2-7	CSVALTGTYEQYF
-	TRBV5-4	TRBJ2-1	CASSLSQAGGRNEQFF
medium-sized	TRBV29-1	TRBJ2-5	CSVETQKETQYF
-	TRBV27	TRBJ2-1	CASSFPGITNREQFF
-	TRBV6-5	TRBJ2-2	CASSLATRGNTGELFF
-	TRBV30	TRBJ2-1	CAGPGLAGNEQFF
-	TRBV6-2/TRBV6-3	TRBJ2-7	CASNPGGTGAYEQYF
-	TRBV6-6	TRBJ1-5	CASSYTPARGNQPQHF
medium-sized	TRBV12-3/TRBV12-4	TRBJ1-2	CASSLGSASKNYGYTF
-	TRBV27	TRBJ2-1	CASSLRTGSTSGAYNEQFF
-	TRBV27	TRBJ2-3	CASSFVGGTDTQYF
-	TRBV6-5	TRBJ2-6	CASSYSTGPGANVLTF
-	TRBV5-1	TRBJ2-3	CASSLWLDSGRGGDTQYF
-	TRBV12-3/TRBV12-4	TRBJ2-7	CASSPGGTRYEQYF
-	TRBV30	TRBJ2-1	CAWSGGATQRVHEQFF
-	TRBV18	TRBJ1-5	CASSPAMGSNQPQHF
-	TRBV12-3/TRBV12-4	TRBJ2-1	CASSRRLKYNEQFF
-	TRBV5-4	TRBJ2-7	CASSPTADRGDEQYF
-	TRBV29-1	TRBJ1-1	CSARQTNTEAFF
-	TRBV19	TRBJ1-4	CASSPGATNEKLFF
-	TRBV6-2/TRBV6-3	TRBJ1-5	CASSYGTSNQPQHF
-	TRBV12-3/TRBV12-4	TRBJ2-5	CASSKISWETQYF
-	TRBV5-1	TRBJ2-7	CASSLGQGLHEQYF
-	TRBV12-3/TRBV12-4	TRBJ1-6	CASSLVRGDSPLHF
-	TRBV27	TRBJ2-5	CASSLGVWETQYF
-	TRBV19	TRBJ2-6	CASLDGSSGANVLTF
medium-sized	TRBV19	TRBJ2-6	CASQERGGSGANVLTF
-	TRBV27	TRBJ1-6	CASSSRGGNSPLHF
-	TRBV30	TRBJ2-5	CAWSVWRNRETQYF
-	TRBV18	TRBJ2-3	CASSPPTGGSTDTQYF
-	TRBV6-6	TRBJ2-3	CGAGARGTDTQYF
-	TRBV29-1	TRBJ2-7	CSVEDPTSGASYEQYF
-	TRBV18	TRBJ1-4	CASSPGVSNEKLFF
-	TRBV6-1	TRBJ2-3	CASSFRVPNTDTQYF
-	TRBV6-5	TRBJ1-1	CASSRRHRATEAFF
-	TRBV11-1	TRBJ2-5	CASSLRGSIPETQYF
-	TRBV19	TRBJ1-3	CAPNGGGTGVNSSGNTIYF
-	TRBV6-5	TRBJ2-5	CASSSDRGQYQETQYF
-	TRBV27	TRBJ1-2	CASSSTGGYTF
-	TRBV6-5	TRBJ2-7	CASTQVGLAGSEQYF
-	TRBV6-1	TRBJ2-7	CAVAFDRGTYEQYF
-	TRBV19	TRBJ2-1	CASTMGLAPYNEQFF
-	TRBV27	TRBJ2-5	CASRRSGLAGWMETQYF
-	TRBV15	TRBJ2-6	CATSLGSGANVLTF
-	TRBV6-5	TRBJ1-4	CASSPYYTNEKLFF
medium-sized	TRBV19	TRBJ2-3	CASGLAGGDTQYF
-	TRBV5-3	TRBJ2-1	CARRPRAGGPYNEQFF